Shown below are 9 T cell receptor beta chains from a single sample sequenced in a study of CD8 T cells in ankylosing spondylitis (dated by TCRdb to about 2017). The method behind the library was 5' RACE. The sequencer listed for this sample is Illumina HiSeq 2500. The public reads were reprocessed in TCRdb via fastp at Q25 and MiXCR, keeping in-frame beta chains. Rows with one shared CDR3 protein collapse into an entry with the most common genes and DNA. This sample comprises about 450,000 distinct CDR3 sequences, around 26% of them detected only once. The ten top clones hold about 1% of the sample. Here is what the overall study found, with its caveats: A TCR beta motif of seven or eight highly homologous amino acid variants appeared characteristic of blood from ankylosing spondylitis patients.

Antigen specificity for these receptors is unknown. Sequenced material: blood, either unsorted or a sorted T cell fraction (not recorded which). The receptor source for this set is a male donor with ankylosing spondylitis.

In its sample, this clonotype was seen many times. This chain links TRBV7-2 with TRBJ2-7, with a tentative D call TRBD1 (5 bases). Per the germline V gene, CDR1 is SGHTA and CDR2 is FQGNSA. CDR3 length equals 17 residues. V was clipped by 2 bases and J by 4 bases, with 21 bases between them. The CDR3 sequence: CASSLKGSRTHGYEQYF. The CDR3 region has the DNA TGTGCCAGCAGCTTAAAGGGCAGCCGGACACATGGGTACGAGCAGTACTTC.

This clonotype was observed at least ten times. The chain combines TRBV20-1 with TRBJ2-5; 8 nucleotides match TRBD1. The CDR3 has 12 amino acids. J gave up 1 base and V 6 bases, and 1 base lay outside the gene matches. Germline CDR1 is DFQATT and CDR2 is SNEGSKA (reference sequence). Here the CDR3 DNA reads TGCAGTGCCACAGGGGGCCAAGAGACCCAGTACTTC. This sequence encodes CSATGGQETQYF.

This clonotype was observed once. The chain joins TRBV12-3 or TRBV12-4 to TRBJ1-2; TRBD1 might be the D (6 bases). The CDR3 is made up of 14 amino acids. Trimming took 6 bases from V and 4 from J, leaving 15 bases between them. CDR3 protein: CASSHAGDFYGYTF. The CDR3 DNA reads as TGTGCCAGCAGCCACGCAGGGGACTTCTATGGCTACACCTTC.

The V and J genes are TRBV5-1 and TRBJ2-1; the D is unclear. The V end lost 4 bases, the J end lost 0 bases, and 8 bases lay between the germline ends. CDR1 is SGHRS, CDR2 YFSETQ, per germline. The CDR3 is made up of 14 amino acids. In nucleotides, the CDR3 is TGCGCCAGCAGCGTGGAAGGCTCCTACAATGAGCAGTTCTTC. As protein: CASSVEGSYNEQFF.

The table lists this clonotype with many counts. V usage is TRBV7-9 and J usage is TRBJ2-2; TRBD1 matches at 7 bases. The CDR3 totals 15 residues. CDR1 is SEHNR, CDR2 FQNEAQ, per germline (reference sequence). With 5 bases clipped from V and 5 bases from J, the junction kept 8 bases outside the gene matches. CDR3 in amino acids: CASSLGGYKTGELFF. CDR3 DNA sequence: TGTGCCAGCAGCCTAGGGGGCTATAAGACCGGGGAGCTGTTTTTT.

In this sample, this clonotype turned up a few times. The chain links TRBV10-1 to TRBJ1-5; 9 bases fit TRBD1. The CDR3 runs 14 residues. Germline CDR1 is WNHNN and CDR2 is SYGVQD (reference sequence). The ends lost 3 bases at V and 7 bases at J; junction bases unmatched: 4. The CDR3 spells CASSEGTGSQPQHF. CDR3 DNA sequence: TGCGCCAGCAGTGAAGGGACAGGGAGCCAGCCCCAGCATTTT.

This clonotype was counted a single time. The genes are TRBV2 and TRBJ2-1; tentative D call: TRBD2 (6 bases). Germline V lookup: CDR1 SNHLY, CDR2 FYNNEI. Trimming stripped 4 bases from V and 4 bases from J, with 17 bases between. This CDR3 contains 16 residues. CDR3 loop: CASSGTARRGYNEQFF. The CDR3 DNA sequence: TGTGCCAGCAGTGGTACGGCCCGGAGGGGATACAATGAGCAGTTCTTC. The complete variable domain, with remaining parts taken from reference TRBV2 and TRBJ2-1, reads EPEVTQTPSHQVTQMGQEVILRCVPISNHLYFYWYRQILGQKVEFLVSFYNNEISEKSEIFDDQFSVERPDGSNFTLKIRSTKLEDSAMYFCASSGTARRGYNEQFFGPGTRLTVL.

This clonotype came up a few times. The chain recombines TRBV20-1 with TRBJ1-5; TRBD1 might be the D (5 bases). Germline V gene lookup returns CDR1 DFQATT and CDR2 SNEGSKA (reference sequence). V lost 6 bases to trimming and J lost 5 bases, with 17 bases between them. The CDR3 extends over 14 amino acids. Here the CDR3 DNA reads TGCAGTGCCCACTCCGGGACTATTGATCAGCCCCAGCATTTT. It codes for CSAHSGTIDQPQHF.

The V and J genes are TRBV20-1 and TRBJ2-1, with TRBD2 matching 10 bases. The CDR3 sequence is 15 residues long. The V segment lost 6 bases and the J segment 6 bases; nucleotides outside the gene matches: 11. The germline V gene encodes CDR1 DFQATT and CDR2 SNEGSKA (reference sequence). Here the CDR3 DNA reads TGCAGTGCACGGACTAGCGGTCAAAGGCTCAATGAGCAGTTCTTC. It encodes CSARTSGQRLNEQFF.